The 20 T cell receptor beta chains given below trace back to one sample, sequenced in a study of human T cells and chemical hapten exposure. Time point denoted: patch test 1, 2 weeks after DPC sensitization. The treatment is: therapeutic diphenylcyclopropenone sensitization with weekly scalp DPC. MiXCR, applied by TCRdb to the RACE reads, yields one record per CDR3 protein. The sample has roughly 200,000 distinct CDR3 sequences, approximately 20% seen once. The specimen was whole blood, collected in connection with sensitization to the hapten diphenylcyclopropenone (DPC). The receptor set was obtained from a woman in her forties or fifties with alopecia areata. Some clones in this sample may be carry-over from other donors' samples.

The rearrangement uses TRBV3-1 and TRBJ2-5; TRBD2 agrees at 7 bases. V dropped 4 bases and J dropped 1; count of bases not matched to a gene: 9. This CDR3 spans 16 amino acids. CDR1 LGHDT and CDR2 YNNKEL come from the germline V gene (reference sequence). The CDR3 is CASSPLDLAAQETQYF. CDR3 nucleotides: TGTGCCAGCAGCCCCCTCGACCTAGCGGCCCAAGAGACCCAGTACTTC.

This clonotype was seen repeatedly, ten times or more. The chain recombines TRBV27 with TRBJ2-7, with D possibly TRBD1 on 5 matching bases. V was shortened by 5 bases and J by 3 bases, with 14 bases between the two germline ends. Germline CDR1 reads MNHEY; CDR2 reads SMNVEV (reference sequence). The CDR3 length is 14 residues. In nucleotides, the CDR3 is TGTGCCAGCAGTAACAGGACATTTTACTACGAGCAGTACTTC. It is translated as CASSNRTFYYEQYF.

This clonotype was detected many times. The J gene is TRBJ2-3, the V gene TRBV20-1; 10 bases are a match to TRBD2. Germline lookup yields CDR1 DFQATT and CDR2 SNEGSKA (reference sequence). The CDR3 length is 14 residues. Unmatched junction bases numbered 4, after V lost 1 base and J lost 6 bases. CDR3 bases: TGCAGTGCTAGAGCGGGACTAGCGTGGGATACGCAGTATTTT. As protein: CSARAGLAWDTQYF.

The chain carries TRBV5-1 and TRBJ2-2; D not certain. V was clipped by 0 bases and J by 4 bases, with 7 bases between them. Germline values: CDR1 SGHRS, CDR2 YFSETQ. The CDR3 covers 14 residues. The chain's CDR3 is CASSLEVTTGELFF. CDR3 coding DNA: TGCGCCAGCAGCTTGGAAGTTACCACCGGGGAGCTGTTTTTT.

This clonotype was observed a few times. This chain joins TRBV20-1 and TRBJ1-1; D gene ambiguous. This CDR3 has 13 amino acids. V dropped 3 bases and J dropped 4 bases, with 12 bases sitting between them. Per germline, CDR1 DFQATT and CDR2 SNEGSKA (reference sequence). The CDR3 DNA reads TGCAGTGCTAGGGCCCCAAAGGGCACTGAAGCTTTCTTT. As protein: CSARAPKGTEAFF.

This clonotype was found a few times. The gene calls are TRBV3-1 and TRBJ2-1, with D uncertain. The CDR3 spans 15 residues. Germline V lookup: CDR1 LGHDT, CDR2 YNNKEL (reference sequence). Trimming removed 2 bases at V and 0 bases at J, with 8 bases between. CDR3 loop: CASSQLRSSYNEQFF. In nucleotides, the CDR3 is TGTGCCAGCAGCCAACTCCGCAGCTCCTACAATGAGCAGTTCTTC.

This clonotype was recorded many times. The rearrangement uses TRBV6-1 and TRBJ2-7; D not resolved. Germline values: CDR1 MNHNS, CDR2 SASEGT. Trimming shortened V by 5 bases and J by 0 bases, and 8 bases separated the two germline ends. CDR3 size: 13 residues. CDR3 in amino acids: CASSRPRSYEQYF. In nucleotides, the CDR3 is TGTGCCAGCAGTAGGCCGCGCTCCTACGAGCAGTACTTC.

The chain has TRBV6-1 and TRBJ2-2; 9 bases fit TRBD1. The V segment lost 2 bases and the J segment 2 bases; nucleotides outside the gene matches: 6. The CDR3 extends over 17 amino acids. Looked up from germline, CDR1 is MNHNS and CDR2 is SASEGT. The CDR3 protein is CASSEFWDRVNTGELFF. CDR3 coding DNA: TGTGCCAGCAGTGAATTCTGGGACAGGGTCAACACCGGGGAGCTGTTTTTT.

This clonotype occurred a few times. This chain uses TRBV29-1 with TRBJ2-5; 12 bases line up with TRBD1. The V and J ends lost 7 bases and 5 bases, in that order; junction bases with no gene match: 5. CDR1 and CDR2 from the germline V gene are SQVTM and ANQGSEA. This CDR3 has 13 residues. The CDR3 DNA reads as TGCAGCGCTGGGACAGGGGGCGATGAGACCCAGTACTTC. Translation gives CSAGTGGDETQYF.

The table lists this clonotype with a few counts. The chain recombines TRBV2 with TRBJ1-1, with D maybe TRBD1 (5 bases). Germline assignment: CDR1 SNHLY and CDR2 FYNNEI. The CDR3 is 15 residues long. The germline V and J ends were trimmed by 5 bases and 2 bases, with 15 bases remaining between them. The CDR3 is CASSLGSQGNTEAFF. The CDR3 region has the DNA TGTGCCAGCAGTTTGGGGTCTCAGGGAAACACTGAAGCTTTCTTT.

The gene calls are TRBV20-1 and TRBJ1-2; 8 positions agree with TRBD1. V shed 3 bases and J 8 bases; nucleotides not matched to a gene: 17. This CDR3 has 16 amino acids. The germline V gene encodes CDR1 DFQATT and CDR2 SNEGSKA (reference sequence). The CDR3 loop reads CSASQGANWVLEGYTF. The CDR3 nucleotides are TGCAGTGCTAGCCAGGGGGCGAACTGGGTTCTAGAGGGCTACACCTTC.

This chain joins TRBV20-1 and TRBJ2-1; the match to TRBD2 covers 7 bases. Germline CDR1 is DFQATT and CDR2 is SNEGSKA (reference sequence). Trimming at V came to 5 bases and at J to 0 bases, leaving 10 bases not matched to a gene. The CDR3 totals 16 residues. The DNA for the CDR3 is TGCAGTGCTTCGGTGACGGGCGGGAGCTCCTACAATGAGCAGTTCTTC. Amino acid sequence: CSASVTGGSSYNEQFF.

The chain employs TRBV12-3 or TRBV12-4 and TRBJ2-1, with 8 bases aligning to TRBD2. The CDR3 is made up of 14 amino acids. Losses at the gene ends were 5 bases for V and 7 bases for J; bases not matched to a gene: 7. CDR3 sequence reads: CASSLLSGSNEQFF. CDR3 coding DNA: TGTGCCAGCAGTCTCCTAAGCGGGAGTAATGAGCAGTTCTTC.

V is TRBV5-1 and J is TRBJ1-2; D is unclear. The CDR3 length is 13 residues. Germline CDR1 SGHRS, CDR2 YFSETQ. With 0 bases removed from V and 5 bases from J, the gap between germline ends came to 8 bases. CDR3 sequence (DNA): TGCGCCAGCAGCTTGGGCAGCGGGTATGGCTACACCTTC. This codes for CASSLGSGYGYTF.

This chain links TRBV20-1 with TRBJ1-4; 7 bases line up with TRBD1. Losses at the gene ends were 4 bases for V and 6 bases for J; bases not matched to a gene: 8. CDR1 DFQATT and CDR2 SNEGSKA come from the germline V gene (reference sequence). This CDR3 region has 14 residues. CDR3 loop: CSAISGTGDEKLFF. In DNA, the CDR3 is TGCAGTGCTATTTCGGGAACAGGGGATGAAAAACTGTTTTTT.

The chain carries TRBV30 and TRBJ2-7; 8 nucleotides match TRBD2. V trimming: 4 bases; J trimming: 2 bases; junction bases outside the gene matches: 13. The CDR3 totals 16 residues. Germline V CDR1 and CDR2: GTSNPN, SVGIG (reference sequence). The CDR3 nucleotides are TGTGCCTGGAATGTACGTAGTACTAGCGGTACCTACGAGCAGTACTTC. Protein sequence: CAWNVRSTSGTYEQYF. The whole variable domain, filled in from reference TRBV30 and TRBJ2-7, reads SQTIHQWPATLVQPVGSPLSLECTVEGTSNPNLYWYRQAAGRGLQLLFYSVGIGQISSEVPQNLSASRPQDRQFILSSKKLLLSDSGFYLCAWNVRSTSGTYEQYFGPGTRLTVT.

This clonotype came up a few times. The V call is TRBV12-3 or TRBV12-4, the J call TRBJ2-7; the D is unclear. The CDR3 sequence is 11 residues long. Trimming shortened V by 2 bases and J by 5 bases, and 4 bases separated the two germline ends. The CDR3 bases are TGTGCCAGCAGTTTAAGGGACGAGCAGTACTTC. This gives the protein CASSLRDEQYF.

The chain is built from TRBV20-1 and TRBJ2-3; 9 bases map to TRBD2. Looked up from germline, CDR1 is DFQATT and CDR2 is SNEGSKA (reference sequence). This CDR3 has 15 residues. J was trimmed by 2 bases and V by 8 bases; bases with no gene match: 11. CDR3 loop: CSPRTGGRATDTQYF. CDR3 DNA: TGCAGTCCGAGAACTGGCGGGAGGGCCACAGATACGCAGTATTTT.

The chain is built from TRBV3-1 and TRBJ1-1; D gene unclear. Between the trimmed V and J ends, which lost 3 bases and 8 bases, there was a span of 10 bases. The V gene's germline CDR1 is LGHDT and CDR2 YNNKEL (reference sequence). The CDR3 is 12 residues long. The DNA of the CDR3 is TGTGCCAGCAGCCAGTTAAAGGCAGAAGCTTTCTTT. It encodes CASSQLKAEAFF. Full variable domain (rest looked up from reference TRBV3-1 and TRBJ1-1): DTAVSQTPKYLVTQMGNDKSIKCEQNLGHDTMYWYKQDSKKFLKIMFSYNNKELIINETVPNRFSPKSPDKAHLNLHINSLELGDSAVYFCASSQLKAEAFFGQGTRLTVV.

The chain employs TRBV13 and TRBJ2-5, with TRBD1 as a possible D gene (5 bases). Germline V gene lookup returns CDR1 PRHDT and CDR2 FYEKMQ (reference sequence). This CDR3 spans 15 amino acids. Trimming removed 0 bases from V and 3 bases from J, with 11 bases in between. The CDR3, as DNA: TGTGCCAGCAGCTTAGGCCGAATCAGGGAAGAGACCCAGTACTTC. Its protein is CASSLGRIREETQYF.